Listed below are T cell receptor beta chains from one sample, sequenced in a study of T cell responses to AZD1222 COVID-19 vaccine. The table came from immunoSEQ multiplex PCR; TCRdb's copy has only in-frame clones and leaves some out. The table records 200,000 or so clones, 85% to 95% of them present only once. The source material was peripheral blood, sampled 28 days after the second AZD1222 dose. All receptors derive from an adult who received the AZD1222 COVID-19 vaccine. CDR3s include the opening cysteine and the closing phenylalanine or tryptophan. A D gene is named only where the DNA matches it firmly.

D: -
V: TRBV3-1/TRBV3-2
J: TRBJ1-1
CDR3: CASSQGIGVAANTEAFF

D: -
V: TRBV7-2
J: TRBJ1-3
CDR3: CASSLTRVTGNTIYF

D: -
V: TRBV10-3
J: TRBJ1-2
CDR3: CATNGGSSANYGYTF

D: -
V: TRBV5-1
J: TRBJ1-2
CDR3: CASSFGGNGYTF

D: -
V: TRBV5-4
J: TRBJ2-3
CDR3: CASSLSISSTDTQYF

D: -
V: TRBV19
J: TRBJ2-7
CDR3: CASIGGRGSYEQYF

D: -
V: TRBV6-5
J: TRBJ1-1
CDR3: CASSFPTEAFF

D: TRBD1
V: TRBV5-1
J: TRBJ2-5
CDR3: CASSFGQGAGSQYF

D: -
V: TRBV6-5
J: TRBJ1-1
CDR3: CASTNWGPSNTEAFF

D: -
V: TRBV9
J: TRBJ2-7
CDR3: CASSVGQKSYEQYF

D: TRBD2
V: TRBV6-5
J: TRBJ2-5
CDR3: CASSRGTSGQETQYF

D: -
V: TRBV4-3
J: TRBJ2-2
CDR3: CASSLGNTNTGELFF

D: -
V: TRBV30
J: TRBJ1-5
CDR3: CAWSPWGGIGNQPQHF

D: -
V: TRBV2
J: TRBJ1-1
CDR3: CASSEYRQNTEAFF

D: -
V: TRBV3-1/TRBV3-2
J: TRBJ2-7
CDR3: CASSSYGTRLGEQYF

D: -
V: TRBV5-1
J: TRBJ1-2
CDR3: CASSTQPGDSNYGYTF

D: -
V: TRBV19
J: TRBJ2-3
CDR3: CASSIQTSTDTQYF

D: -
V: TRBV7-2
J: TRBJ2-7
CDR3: CASSLVGEVYEQYF

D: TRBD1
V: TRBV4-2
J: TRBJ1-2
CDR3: CASSQATTGTVYGYTF

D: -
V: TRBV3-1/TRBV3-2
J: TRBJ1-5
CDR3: CASSQGEYSNQPQHF

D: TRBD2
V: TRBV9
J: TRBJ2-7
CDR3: CASSVGLAGHSYEQYF

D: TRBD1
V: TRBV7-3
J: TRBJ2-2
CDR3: CASSPTGDRTGELFF

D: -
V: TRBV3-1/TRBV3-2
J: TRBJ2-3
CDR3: CASSQEMRTDTQYF

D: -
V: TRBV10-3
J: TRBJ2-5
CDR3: CAISDGRIRQETQYF